This TCR beta chain came from a study of beta chain features in type 1 diabetes. Findings of the study overall: Any role of HLA type in TCRB rearrangement remained unresolved here.

Expressed TCRB transcripts got sequenced, as all isolated RNA was reverse transcribed. Using immunoSEQ multiplex PCR, the repertoire was profiled, and TCRdb retains in-frame clones only, with some absent. Found here are 300,000 to 350,000 clones, 20% of them singletons; the top ten hold 0.044%. From germline, CDR1 is MNHNS and CDR2 SASEGT. This CDR3 spans 11 amino acids. Germline trimming cut 1 base from V and 14 bases from J; bases unmatched to any gene: 4. A remark on this clone: The antigen is unknown.

What was sequenced was naive CD4+ T cells from blood. The rearrangement links TRBV6-1 to TRBJ2-5; 7 bases are a match to TRBD2. The clonotype was recovered from a woman between 18 and 30 years old in good health. CDR3 DNA sequence: TGTGCCAGCAGTGAAGGTCAGCGGGGCTACTTC. This gives the protein CASSEGQRGYF.